Reported below is one TCR beta chain. Researchers made TCR beta libraries by using iRepertoire HTBI primers and running Arm-PCR on CDR3 regions. TCRdb fed the multiplex PCR reads into MiXCR, producing one record per CDR3 protein. The table has a few hundred thousand distinct CDR3 sequences, roughly 19% seen once; the top ten hold about 11%. The data stem from a study of regulatory T cells in long-lasting Graves disease. About the study: Graves' patients who were just diagnosed had used antithyroid drugs for under 3 months.

Time point of the sample: newly diagnosed GD, antithyroid drugs for less than 3 months. From PBMCs, RNA was extracted and then used to make the TCR library. Peripheral blood, at about 10 milliliters, went into EDTA tubes. This same sample was also taken into another study, of T cells in Graves' hyperthyroidism and ophthalmopathy.

This receptor was taken from a woman in her twenties or thirties with Graves disease. Source: peripheral blood mononuclear cells (PBMCs), taken at new diagnosis, from a patient treated with antithyroid drugs.

The CDR3 loop is CASSGGADTEAFF. The CDR3 DNA reads TGTGCCAGTAGCGGGGGGGCGGACACTGAAGCTTTCTTT. The V and J genes are TRBV19 and TRBJ1-1, with TRBD1 as a possible D gene (6 bases). The length of the CDR3 is 13 residues. Germline CDR1 reads LNHDA; CDR2 reads SQIVND (reference sequence). Trimming took 6 bases from V and 3 from J, leaving 11 bases between them.